This T cell receptor beta chain was captured in a study of CD8 T cells in ankylosing spondylitis. General study points: The clones that were linked to disease were reported to be significantly enriched in matched synovial fluid samples from ankylosing spondylitis patients.

Quantitative 5'-RACE was performed with molecular barcodes, and it yielded the TCR beta libraries. TCRdb reprocessed the 5' RACE reads via MiXCR and lists one record per CDR3 protein. The sample has approximately 350,000 distinct CDR3 sequences, around 15% seen once. Germline V gene lookup returns CDR1 SGHRS and CDR2 YFSETQ. V lost 2 bases, J lost 5 bases, and 13 bases lay in between. The CDR3 is 14 amino acids. Remarks on this clonotype: Antigen unknown.

The sequenced material came from blood, either unsorted or a sorted T cell fraction (not recorded which). The rearrangement joins TRBV5-1 to TRBJ1-1, with D perhaps matching TRBD1 (5 bases). The receptor comes from a male donor with ankylosing spondylitis or in good health (not recorded which). The CDR3 sequence is CASSLSGTVTEAFF. In DNA, the CDR3 is TGCGCCAGCAGCTTATCCGGGACGGTTACTGAAGCTTTCTTT.